The 16 T cell receptor beta chains below were found in one sample sequenced in a study of blood T cell repertoires in COVID-19. Assay used: immunoSEQ multiplex PCR; TCRdb lists only in-frame clones, some missing. The data show approximately 270,000 clones, 70% to 90% seen once. The sample consisted of peripheral blood. These receptors all stem from a woman aged 25 to 45 with COVID-19, enrolled during active disease.

The chain couples TRBV11-3 to TRBJ2-1; 9 bases line up with TRBD1. Trimming at V came to 5 bases and at J to 6 bases, leaving 11 bases not matched to a gene. The CDR3 runs to 16 residues. CDR1 is SGHNT, CDR2 YENEEA, per germline. The CDR3 loop is CASSPYVGQGSNEQFF. CDR3 bases: TGTGCCAGCAGCCCCTACGTGGGACAGGGTTCCAATGAGCAGTTCTTC.

CDR3 DNA: TGCGCCAGCAGCCAAGGTTCTGCGGGGCACACAGATACGCAGTATTTT. Protein sequence: CASSQGSAGHTDTQYF. This chain joins TRBV4-3 and TRBJ2-3, with D perhaps matching TRBD2 (6 bases). This CDR3 has 16 residues. CDR1 is LGHNA, CDR2 YSLEER, per germline. V shed 1 base and J shed 2 bases, with 13 bases lying between them.

V usage is TRBV3-1 (or the pseudogene TRBV3-2) and J usage is TRBJ1-6; no firm D call. V lost 0 bases and J lost 7, with 13 bases in between. The germline V gene has CDR1 LGHDT and CDR2 YNNKEL (reference sequence). The CDR3 has 16 residues. CDR3 coding DNA: TGTGCCAGCAGCCAAGAGGGGAGCCGGAGGAATTCACCCCTCCACTTT. It yields the protein CASSQEGSRRNSPLHF.

This clone was detected once. V gene TRBV5-6 combines with J gene TRBJ2-7; TRBD1 agrees at 7 bases. The germline V gene has CDR1 SGHDT and CDR2 YYEEEE. V shed 0 bases, J shed 4 bases, and the junction held 7 bases outside the gene matches. CDR3 size: 15 residues. The CDR3: CASSLALTGKYEQYF. In DNA, the CDR3 is TGTGCCAGCAGCTTGGCTCTGACAGGGAAATACGAGCAGTACTTC.

This clone was counted a single time. The rearrangement uses TRBV27 and TRBJ2-7, with TRBD1 matching over 9 bases. Trimming at V came to 5 bases and at J to 3 bases, leaving 8 bases not matched to a gene. Germline-derived CDR1 and CDR2 are MNHEY and SMNVEV (reference sequence). The CDR3 runs to 15 residues. The CDR3 DNA follows: TGTGCCAGCAGTGTTAGTTGGGACAGGGTCTACGAGCAGTACTTC. Its translation: CASSVSWDRVYEQYF.

The gene calls are TRBV5-1 and TRBJ2-3; 10 bases match TRBD1. CDR1 is SGHRS, CDR2 YFSETQ, per germline. J gave up 5 bases and V 3 bases, and 6 bases lay outside the gene matches. CDR3 size: 15 residues. CDR3 DNA: TGCGCCAGCAGCTCAAGGACAGGGGGAGAAGATACGCAGTATTTT. Translating gives CASSSRTGGEDTQYF.

This rearrangement joins TRBV5-5 to TRBJ1-5; D gene ambiguous. The CDR3 is 15 amino acids. CDR1 and CDR2 from the germline V gene are SGHKS and YYEKEE (reference sequence). V dropped 0 bases and J dropped 4 bases, with 11 bases sitting between them. DNA for the CDR3: TGTGCCAGCAGCTTGGACGGAGCCCAGAATCAGCCCCAGCATTTT. Amino acids: CASSLDGAQNQPQHF.

CDR3 DNA sequence: TGTGCCAGCAGCTTGGCGGCCAGGGCGGAGGAGCAGTACTTC. This sequence encodes CASSLAARAEEQYF. This chain uses TRBV5-4 with TRBJ2-7; a possible D gene is TRBD1 (5 bases). Deletions cut 0 bases from V and 7 bases from J, with 14 bases between. The CDR3 spans 14 residues. Looked up from germline, CDR1 is SGHNT and CDR2 is YYREEE (reference sequence).

This clone was counted a few times. The genes are TRBV18 and TRBJ1-3; D may be TRBD1 (6 bases). This CDR3 is 15 amino acids long. Trimming took 3 bases from V and 1 from J, leaving 10 bases between them. Germline values: CDR1 KGHSH, CDR2 LQKENI. In nucleotides, the CDR3 is TGTGCCAGCTCACCCCAGGGGAAATCTGGAAACACCATATATTTT. Translated, it gives CASSPQGKSGNTIYF. The full variable domain, completed using reference TRBV18 and TRBJ1-3, is NAGVMQNPRHLVRRRGQEARLRCSPMKGHSHVYWYRQLPEEGLKFMVYLQKENIIDESGMPKERFSAEFPKEGPSILRIQQVVRGDSAAYFCASSPQGKSGNTIYFGEGSWLTVV.

V usage is TRBV7-6 and J usage is TRBJ1-1, with TRBD1 matching 7 bases. Germline V gene data show CDR1 as SGHVS and CDR2 as FNYEAQ. The V and J ends lost 5 bases and 5 bases, in that order; junction bases with no gene match: 20. CDR3 length: 18 amino acids. CDR3 sequence reads: CASSRDLGTARTGTEAFF. DNA of the CDR3: TGTGCCAGCAGCCGAGATCTCGGGACAGCGAGGACGGGGACTGAAGCTTTCTTT.

The V call is TRBV6-5, the J call TRBJ1-1; 7 bases are shared with TRBD1. Germline V gene lookup returns CDR1 MNHEY and CDR2 SVGAGI. Unmatched junction bases numbered 4, after V lost 5 bases and J lost 4 bases. This CDR3 spans 13 amino acids. The chain's CDR3 is CASSPRQGTEAFF. The CDR3 DNA reads as TGTGCCAGCAGTCCACGACAGGGCACTGAAGCTTTCTTT.

The chain joins TRBV9 to TRBJ2-5, with D maybe TRBD1 (6 bases). Germline lookup yields CDR1 SGDLS and CDR2 YYNGEE. There are 15 residues in the CDR3. The germline V and J ends were trimmed by 4 bases and 3 bases, with 16 bases remaining between them. The CDR3 sequence: CASSIQDRGKETQYF. The CDR3 bases are TGTGCCAGCAGCATACAAGATAGGGGGAAAGAGACCCAGTACTTC.

CDR3: CASSNDRGRSPLHF. The CDR3 nucleotides are TGTGCCAGCAGCAACGACAGGGGGCGATCACCCCTCCACTTT. The chain joins TRBV21-1 to TRBJ1-6; TRBD1 is taken as the D call from the table, unchecked against the DNA. TRBV21-1 is a recognized pseudogene. This CDR3 is 14 amino acids long.

V is TRBV18 and J is TRBJ1-1; TRBD1 is a possible D gene (6 bases). The V and J ends lost 0 bases and 5 bases respectively, with 13 bases between them. Germline CDR1 and CDR2: KGHSH and LQKENI. CDR3 length: 15 amino acids. The CDR3 region is CASSPPITGNTEAFF. The CDR3 DNA reads as TGTGCCAGCTCACCACCGATTACAGGGAATACTGAAGCTTTCTTT. Together with reference TRBV18 and TRBJ1-1, the CDR3 gives the full variable domain: NAGVMQNPRHLVRRRGQEARLRCSPMKGHSHVYWYRQLPEEGLKFMVYLQKENIIDESGMPKERFSAEFPKEGPSILRIQQVVRGDSAAYFCASSPPITGNTEAFFGQGTRLTVV.

This chain links TRBV5-5 with TRBJ2-7; D perhaps matches TRBD1 (6 bases). CDR1 and CDR2 from the germline V gene are SGHKS and YYEKEE (reference sequence). V was cut by 2 bases and J by 4 bases, with 13 bases left in between. The CDR3 has 14 amino acids. Written as DNA, the CDR3 is TGTGCCAGCAGCTTCGGGCAGGGGATGTACGAGCAGTACGTC. It translates to CASSFGQGMYEQYV.

This clone is a singleton in its sample. The V call is TRBV7-6, the J call TRBJ2-1; the match to TRBD1 covers 7 bases. V lost 5 bases, J lost 8 bases, and 15 bases stayed unmatched. The CDR3 is 16 amino acids. The germline V gene has CDR1 SGHVS and CDR2 FNYEAQ. CDR3 loop: CASSQGVGRVAYEQFF. The CDR3 nucleotides read TGTGCCAGCAGCCAGGGGGTGGGCAGGGTGGCCTATGAGCAGTTCTTC.